The 14 T cell receptor beta chains reported below all come from one sample, sequenced in a study of spatial heterogeneity in lung cancer. Time point meaning: sample taken at primary tumor resection. TCRdb re-analysed the 5' RACE reads in MiXCR, keeping a single row per CDR3 protein. Altogether some 83,000 distinct CDR3 sequences are present, approximately 8.1% being singletons, with the ten largest covering 6.8%. Here the sequenced sample was PBMCs, taken at surgery. The source is a male donor with early-stage non-small cell lung cancer.

This clonotype has a handful of counts. The rearrangement uses TRBV7-9 and TRBJ2-2; TRBD1 is a possible D gene (6 bases). Trimming pared 3 bases from V and 9 bases from J, leaving 20 bases between. Germline V gene lookup returns CDR1 SEHNR and CDR2 FQNEAQ (reference sequence). The CDR3 sequence is 16 residues long. Written as DNA, the CDR3 is TGTGCCAGCAGCTTCCCTCCAGGGACAAGAGAGAGGGAGCTGTTTTTT. This gives the protein CASSFPPGTRERELFF. The whole variable domain, filled in from reference TRBV7-9 and TRBJ2-2, reads DTGVSQNPRHKITKRGQNVTFRCDPISEHNRLYWYRQTLGQGPEFLTYFQNEAQLEKSRLLSDRFSAERPKGSFSTLEIQRTEQGDSAMYLCASSFPPGTRERELFFGEGSRLTVL.

This clonotype was seen more than once but under ten times. V usage is TRBV20-1 and J usage is TRBJ2-3, with D hard to call. The CDR3 is 12 residues long. Per the germline V gene, CDR1 is DFQATT and CDR2 is SNEGSKA (reference sequence). V was shortened by 3 bases and J by 2 bases, with 6 bases between the two germline ends. The CDR3 loop reads CSASGPTDTQYF. Written as DNA, the CDR3 is TGCAGTGCTAGCGGACCCACAGATACGCAGTATTTT.

This clonotype has at least ten counts. The J gene is TRBJ2-3, the V gene TRBV12-3 or TRBV12-4, with D perhaps matching TRBD1 (6 bases). The CDR3 covers 15 residues. The V end was cut by 4 bases, the J end by 2 bases, with 13 bases between. The CDR3 DNA reads as TGTGCCAGCAGTTGGGGGCTCGGTTCCACAGATACGCAGTATTTT. It is translated as CASSWGLGSTDTQYF.

This clonotype was seen many times. The chain joins TRBV15 to TRBJ2-3; a possible D gene is TRBD2 (5 bases). The V gene's germline CDR1 is LNHNV and CDR2 YYDKDF (reference sequence). The V end lost 4 bases, the J end lost 2 bases, and 10 bases lay between the germline ends. The CDR3 is 14 residues long. The DNA for the CDR3 is TGTGCCACCAGCATGGGGAGCCCCACAGATACGCAGTATTTT. Translation gives CATSMGSPTDTQYF.

This clonotype was seen repeatedly, ten times or more. The V call is TRBV5-5, the J call TRBJ2-7; 11 bases are a match to TRBD2. The ends lost 0 bases at V and 4 bases at J; junction bases unmatched: 3. The CDR3 is 15 amino acids. Germline CDR1 is SGHKS and CDR2 is YYEKEE (reference sequence). CDR3 bases: TGTGCCAGCAGCTTGGCTAGCGGGAGGTCGTACGAGCAGTACTTC. It yields the protein CASSLASGRSYEQYF.

This clonotype has at least ten counts. The chain joins TRBV25-1 to TRBJ1-1, with D possibly being TRBD1 (5 bases). V was shortened by 7 bases and J by 0 bases, with 12 bases between the two germline ends. Germline CDR1 MGHDK, CDR2 SYGVNS. This CDR3 has 14 amino acids. Written as DNA, the CDR3 is TGTGCCAGCACCCCTCAGGGAATGAACACTGAAGCTTTCTTT. Its protein product is CASTPQGMNTEAFF.

This clonotype was observed a few times. This chain uses TRBV18 with TRBJ1-6; D remains ambiguous. Trimming removed 4 bases at V and 7 bases at J, with 14 bases between. The germline CDR1 and CDR2 sequences are KGHSH and LQKENI. The CDR3 extends over 15 amino acids. The CDR3 is CASSLSGPINSPLHF. The CDR3 DNA reads TGTGCCAGCTCACTTTCCGGGCCGATAAATTCACCCCTCCACTTT. The full variable domain, its missing parts supplied by reference TRBV18 and TRBJ1-6, is NAGVMQNPRHLVRRRGQEARLRCSPMKGHSHVYWYRQLPEEGLKFMVYLQKENIIDESGMPKERFSAEFPKEGPSILRIQQVVRGDSAAYFCASSLSGPINSPLHFGNGTRLTVT.

Many counts were recorded for this clonotype. The chain employs TRBV7-6 and TRBJ2-7; D might be TRBD1 (5 bases). Germline loops: CDR1 SGHVS, CDR2 FNYEAQ. Trimming removed 5 bases from V and 2 bases from J, with 10 bases in between. CDR3 length: 13 residues. The DNA for the CDR3 is TGTGCCAGCAGCACCAGGGCGGCCTACGAGCAGTACTTC. This sequence encodes CASSTRAAYEQYF.

This clonotype was counted ten times or more. The rearrangement uses TRBV5-1 and TRBJ2-7; maybe TRBD1 (6 bases). CDR3 length: 15 residues. Trimming removed 1 base from V and 2 bases from J, with 13 bases in between. Germline CDR1 reads SGHRS; CDR2 reads YFSETQ. The CDR3 DNA sequence: TGCGCCAGCAGCTTGAGTACAGGGTATACCTACGAGCAGTACTTC. Its translation is CASSLSTGYTYEQYF. Full variable domain (rest looked up from reference TRBV5-1 and TRBJ2-7): KAGVTQTPRYLIKTRGQQVTLSCSPISGHRSVSWYQQTPGQGLQFLFEYFSETQRNKGNFPGRFSGRQFSNSRSEMNVSTLELGDSALYLCASSLSTGYTYEQYFGPGTRLTVT.

Points on this clonotype: A much larger clone differs from this one at a single base, so this may be a read error. V gene TRBV5-1 combines with J gene TRBJ2-7; no firm D call. Germline V lookup: CDR1 SGHRS, CDR2 YFSETQ. This CDR3 contains 14 residues. Trimming removed 6 bases from V and 2 bases from J, with 15 bases in between. This CDR3 reads CASNQDGRTYEQYF. DNA for the CDR3: TGCGCCAGCAACCAGGACGGACGCACCTACGAGCAGTACTTC. Together with reference TRBV5-1 and TRBJ2-7, the CDR3 gives the full variable domain: KAGVTQTPRYLIKTRGQQVTLSCSPISGHRSVSWYQQTPGQGLQFLFEYFSETQRNKGNFPGRFSGRQFSNSRSEMNVSTLELGDSALYLCASNQDGRTYEQYFGPGTRLTVT.

There are a few counts of this clonotype. V gene TRBV12-3 or TRBV12-4 combines with J gene TRBJ2-2; tentatively, D is TRBD1 or TRBD2 (5 bases each). This CDR3 contains 15 residues. The V and J ends lost 6 bases and 3 bases respectively, with 14 bases between them. The chain's CDR3 is CASSHQLGDTGELFF. As DNA, the CDR3 is TGTGCCAGCAGCCACCAGCTGGGGGACACCGGGGAGCTGTTTTTT.

This clonotype was counted many times. V usage is TRBV29-1 and J usage is TRBJ1-2; D remains ambiguous. CDR1 SQVTM and CDR2 ANQGSEA come from the germline V gene. Trimming cost V 8 bases and J 1 base, with 11 bases left between them. This CDR3 has 12 amino acids. CDR3 sequence (DNA): TGCAGCACTGGTCGGGGTAACTATGGCTACACCTTC. The encoded protein is CSTGRGNYGYTF.

J is TRBJ2-1 and V is TRBV5-4; D is uncertain. V shed 1 base and J shed 0 bases, with 5 bases lying between them. The CDR3 loop spans 14 amino acids. Germline lookup yields CDR1 SGHNT and CDR2 YYREEE (reference sequence). The CDR3 here is CASSLKSSYNEQFF. The CDR3 DNA reads TGTGCCAGCAGCTTGAAGTCCTCCTACAATGAGCAGTTCTTC.

The V and J genes are TRBV7-9 and TRBJ1-2; weak D call: TRBD1 (5 bases). Trimming removed 3 bases from V and 11 bases from J, with 13 bases in between. The CDR3 totals 12 residues. Germline V CDR1 and CDR2: SEHNR, FQNEAQ (reference sequence). This CDR3 is CASSFPRVPYTF. The CDR3 nucleotides are TGTGCCAGCAGCTTCCCCAGGGTCCCATACACCTTC.